These 26 T cell receptor beta chains came from one sample sequenced in a study of identical twins. Each CDR3 protein is one row after TCRdb ran MiXCR on the 5' RACE reads. The profile covers about 240,000 distinct CDR3 sequences, with 10% appearing a single time and about 9% taken by the ten largest. Material for sequencing was memory T cells sorted from blood. All receptors derive from a man between 50 and 59 years old in good health.

The chain carries TRBV28 and TRBJ1-2; D ambiguous. The CDR3 contains 10 residues. Trimming took off 10 bases at V and 6 bases at J, with 9 bases between the two ends. From germline, CDR1 is MDHEN and CDR2 SYDVKM. CDR3 bases: TGTGCCACAAGGGTGGATGGCTACACCTTC. It yields the protein CATRVDGYTF.

V and J are TRBV11-2 and TRBJ2-5; TRBD1 agrees at 7 bases. The germline V gene encodes CDR1 SGHAT and CDR2 FQNNGV. The CDR3 is 16 amino acids. The trim removed 5 bases at V and 5 bases at J, leaving 14 bases unmatched. Here the CDR3 DNA reads TGTGCCAGCAGCAAACGGACAGGTTTTCGTGGGGAGACCCAGTACTTC. It specifies CASSKRTGFRGETQYF.

This clonotype was seen ten or more times. The chain has TRBV7-2 and TRBJ2-3; TRBD2 might be the D (6 bases). V was cut by 2 bases and J by 2 bases, with 14 bases left in between. Germline V gene sequence: CDR1 SGHTA, CDR2 FQGNSA. This CDR3 is 16 amino acids long. In DNA form, the CDR3 reads TGTGCCAGCAGCTTAAGATTTGGCGGGGCCACAGATACGCAGTATTTT. It encodes CASSLRFGGATDTQYF.

The chain uses TRBV6-2 or TRBV6-3 and TRBJ2-1; 9 nucleotides align to TRBD2. The ends lost 5 bases at V and 5 bases at J; junction bases unmatched: 7. This CDR3 spans 15 amino acids. CDR1 and CDR2 (germline): MNHEY, SVGEGT. The CDR3 reads CASSQSGGPHNEQFF. Written as DNA, the CDR3 is TGTGCCAGCAGTCAAAGCGGGGGGCCCCACAATGAGCAGTTCTTC.

This clonotype was observed a handful of times. The J gene is TRBJ2-1, the V gene TRBV5-5; the match to TRBD2 covers 8 bases. CDR1 and CDR2 (germline): SGHKS, YYEKEE (reference sequence). The CDR3 length is 14 residues. The V segment lost 7 bases and the J segment 3 bases; nucleotides outside the gene matches: 6. DNA of the CDR3: TGTGCCAGCTGCCTAGCGGGCGTCTACAATGAGCAGTTCTTC. Translating gives CASCLAGVYNEQFF.

The sample holds a few counts of this clonotype. The chain has TRBV2 and TRBJ2-5; D gene ambiguous. Germline V gene sequence: CDR1 SNHLY, CDR2 FYNNEI. The CDR3 contains 12 residues. With 7 bases removed from V and 0 bases from J, the gap between germline ends came to 6 bases. The CDR3 region is CASKTYQETQYF. CDR3 DNA: TGTGCCAGCAAGACGTACCAAGAGACCCAGTACTTC.

The rearrangement links TRBV7-8 to TRBJ2-7; 9 positions match TRBD2. CDR3 length: 13 residues. Germline V gene sequence: CDR1 SGHVS, CDR2 FQNEAQ. After removal of 1 base from V and 6 bases from J, the junction contained 1 base not matched to a gene. CDR3 sequence (DNA): TGTGCCAGCAGCTTAGGGACTAGCGTCGAGCAGTACTTC. This encodes CASSLGTSVEQYF.

This clonotype appeared many times. The J gene is TRBJ2-2, the V gene TRBV4-3, with D possibly being TRBD2 (6 bases). The CDR3 consists of 16 residues. In germline, CDR1 is LGHNA, CDR2 YSLEER. Between the trimmed V and J ends, which lost 3 bases and 0 bases, there was a span of 11 bases. The DNA for the CDR3 is TGCGCCAGCAGCCAGTCCCTAGCGTCGAACACCGGGGAGCTGTTTTTT. Residues: CASSQSLASNTGELFF.

In this sample, this clonotype turned up many times. The gene calls are TRBV5-1 and TRBJ2-5; possible D gene TRBD1, 6 bases. The CDR3 runs to 16 residues. Germline values: CDR1 SGHRS, CDR2 YFSETQ. Between the trimmed V and J ends, which lost 0 bases and 1 base, there was a span of 13 bases. CDR3: CASSLGGHNIQETQYF. Written as DNA, the CDR3 is TGCGCCAGCAGCTTGGGGGGACACAATATCCAAGAGACCCAGTACTTC.

This clonotype was observed at least ten times. The J gene is TRBJ2-1, the V gene TRBV5-6; TRBD2 matches 8 bases. Germline assignment: CDR1 SGHDT and CDR2 YYEEEE. The CDR3 length is 16 residues. The ends lost 1 base at V and 1 base at J; junction bases unmatched: 4. This chain's CDR3 is CASSLISGGSYNEQFF. CDR3 in DNA: TGTGCCAGCAGCTTGATTTCGGGGGGGTCCTACAATGAGCAGTTCTTC.

This clonotype was observed many times. This rearrangement joins TRBV28 to TRBJ2-5, with TRBD1 identical over 7 bases. The CDR3 is 18 residues long. V lost 3 bases, J lost 5 bases, and 18 bases stayed unmatched. Per the germline V gene, CDR1 is MDHEN and CDR2 is SYDVKM. CDR3 protein: CASSLRMSRGTDPETQYF. The CDR3 DNA follows: TGTGCCAGCAGTTTGCGAATGAGTAGGGGGACAGACCCCGAGACCCAGTACTTC.

This clonotype was seen at least ten times. The gene calls are TRBV29-1 and TRBJ2-7, with 11 bases fitting TRBD2. V lost 2 bases, J lost 5 bases, and 5 bases stayed unmatched. Germline values: CDR1 SQVTM, CDR2 ANQGSEA. The CDR3 sequence is 14 residues long. The CDR3 DNA sequence: TGCAGCGTTGAACTATTTAGCGGGAGGGACGAGCAGTACTTC. Residues: CSVELFSGRDEQYF.

A few counts support this clonotype. The V gene is TRBV6-5, the J gene TRBJ1-6; 8 bases fit TRBD1. The junction had 6 bases not matched to a gene; V was cut back by 0 bases and J by 11 bases. CDR3 length equals 15 residues. Germline V lookup: CDR1 MNHEY, CDR2 SVGAGI. CDR3 nucleotides: TGTGCCAGCAGTTACTCGGACAGGGAAGGGACACCCCTCCACTTT. Its translation: CASSYSDREGTPLHF.

The chain joins TRBV7-2 to TRBJ2-3; 9 bases align to TRBD2. V lost 3 bases and J lost 2; bases outside the gene matches: 9. The CDR3 consists of 17 residues. Germline V CDR1 and CDR2: SGHTA, FQGNSA. In nucleotides, the CDR3 is TGTGCCAGCAGCTTCCGAGATAGCGGGAGAGTCACAGATACGCAGTATTTT. It yields the protein CASSFRDSGRVTDTQYF.

Regarding this clonotype: This may stem from a read error, because a much larger clone lies one nucleotide away. The chain's CDR3 is CASSVAFNSPLHF. Here the CDR3 DNA reads TGTGCCAGCAGCGTAGCGTTTAATTCACCCCTCCACTTT. The chain has TRBV9 and TRBJ1-6; no definite D call. This CDR3 is 13 amino acids long. Trimming pared 0 bases from V and 6 bases from J, leaving 4 bases between. Germline V gene data show CDR1 as SGDLS and CDR2 as YYNGEE.

The rearrangement links TRBV11-2 to TRBJ2-3; TRBD2 matches 10 bases. J gave up 10 bases and V 5 bases, and 12 bases lay outside the gene matches. The CDR3 has 15 amino acids. In germline, CDR1 is SGHAT, CDR2 FQNNGV. The CDR3 DNA reads as TGTGCCAGCAGCCACAATCCTAGCGGGGGAGTTGCGCAGTATTTT. This translates into CASSHNPSGGVAQYF.

This clonotype was recorded a few times. This rearrangement joins TRBV28 to TRBJ2-3, with D perhaps TRBD1 or TRBD2 (5 bases each). V lost 3 bases and J 4 bases, leaving 20 bases between the germline ends. The CDR3 runs to 17 residues. CDR1 and CDR2 (germline): MDHEN, SYDVKM. The CDR3 DNA is TGTGCCAGCAGTTTCACCGGGACCCAGGGACGGTCAGATACGCAGTATTTT. It translates to CASSFTGTQGRSDTQYF.

This clonotype was picked up a small number of times. The chain carries TRBV5-1 and TRBJ1-2, with D perhaps matching TRBD1 (5 bases). Germline values: CDR1 SGHRS, CDR2 YFSETQ. Trimming shortened V by 5 bases and J by 2 bases, and 13 bases separated the two germline ends. This CDR3 is built from 14 residues. The chain's CDR3 is CASRSPGPNYGYTF. CDR3 coding DNA: TGCGCCAGCAGATCCCCAGGGCCCAACTATGGCTACACCTTC.

This clonotype came up a few times. J is TRBJ2-5 and V is TRBV20-1; TRBD2 matches at 11 bases. V was clipped by 6 bases and J by 3 bases; unmatched bases: 12. CDR3 size: 16 residues. Germline V gene data show CDR1 as DFQATT and CDR2 as SNEGSKA (reference sequence). The CDR3 loop reads CSANPAVAGGEETQYF. CDR3 DNA sequence: TGCAGTGCCAATCCAGCGGTAGCGGGAGGGGAAGAGACCCAGTACTTC.

In its sample, this clonotype was seen a few times. This chain links TRBV11-1 with TRBJ1-3; 7 positions match TRBD1. Germline CDR1 SGHAT, CDR2 FQDESV (reference sequence). CDR3 length: 18 residues. V was pared by 4 bases and J by 0 bases, with 12 bases of the junction left unmatched. CDR3 residues: CASSSDRVGIPSGNTIYF. The CDR3 DNA reads TGTGCCAGCAGCTCCGACAGGGTAGGGATACCCTCTGGAAACACCATATATTTT.

This clonotype was picked up a small number of times. The chain uses TRBV4-2 and TRBJ1-1, with D perhaps matching TRBD1 (6 bases). V dropped 0 bases and J dropped 1 base, with 12 bases sitting between them. CDR3 length: 16 residues. Per the germline V gene, CDR1 is LGHNA and CDR2 is YNFKEQ. Here the CDR3 reads CASSQDTARGNTEAFF. In DNA, the CDR3 is TGTGCCAGCAGCCAAGACACAGCCAGGGGGAACACTGAAGCTTTCTTT.

In its sample, this clonotype was seen a few times. This chain joins TRBV2 and TRBJ2-5; no definite D call. This CDR3 region has 11 residues. The germline CDR1 and CDR2 sequences are SNHLY and FYNNEI. Trimming removed 6 bases at V and 5 bases at J, with 7 bases between. The chain's CDR3 is CASRTGETQYF. Written as DNA, the CDR3 is TGTGCCAGCAGGACTGGGGAGACCCAGTACTTC.

This clonotype was recorded a few times. The rearrangement uses TRBV4-3 and TRBJ1-4; D not resolved. CDR3 length equals 15 residues. Between the trimmed V and J ends, which lost 4 bases and 0 bases, there was a span of 9 bases. CDR1 LGHNA and CDR2 YSLEER come from the germline V gene. The CDR3 sequence is CASSLGLATNEKLFF. The CDR3 nucleotides are TGCGCCAGCAGCCTAGGACTTGCAACTAATGAAAAACTGTTTTTT.

This chain joins TRBV29-1 and TRBJ1-1; 10 bases fit TRBD1. After removal of 4 bases from V and 1 base from J, the junction contained 3 bases not matched to a gene. Germline CDR1 and CDR2: SQVTM and ANQGSEA. The CDR3 has 14 residues. CDR3 sequence reads: CSVARDRGNTEAFF. For the CDR3, the DNA is TGCAGCGTTGCCCGGGACAGGGGGAACACTGAAGCTTTCTTT.

This clonotype was observed at least ten times. The J gene is TRBJ2-5, the V gene TRBV10-3; the D gene is possibly TRBD1 (6 bases). Germline V gene data show CDR1 as ENHRY and CDR2 as SYGVKD. This CDR3 spans 13 amino acids. Between the trimmed V and J ends, which lost 3 bases and 1 base, there was a span of 6 bases. The CDR3 sequence: CAISEQGQETQYF. For the CDR3, the DNA is TGTGCCATCAGTGAACAGGGCCAAGAGACCCAGTACTTC.

This clonotype was detected only a few times. The V call is TRBV7-8, the J call TRBJ2-5, with 10 nucleotides matching TRBD2. Trimming cost V 1 base and J 2 bases; bases outside gene matches: 7. The CDR3 totals 17 residues. Germline assignment: CDR1 SGHVS and CDR2 FQNEAQ. CDR3 protein: CASSLDPSGGRQETQYF. The CDR3, as DNA: TGTGCCAGCAGCTTAGATCCTAGCGGGGGTCGTCAAGAGACCCAGTACTTC.